The sequence of this T cell receptor beta chain was determined in a study of blood T cell repertoires in COVID-19. Study as a whole: Researchers got acute and convalescent COVID-19 samples from the United States, Italy and Spain.

Trimming cost V 5 bases and J 6 bases; bases outside gene matches: 6. Germline CDR1 is LGHDT and CDR2 is YNNKEL (reference sequence). The CDR3 has 15 amino acids. In the authors' methods: Nucleated cell counts were estimated from reference gene primer amplification. Using immunoSEQ multiplex PCR, the repertoire was profiled, and TCRdb retains in-frame clones only, with some absent. D and trimming come from the DNA, and the V and J calls and clone size come from that table. The table has under 70,000 clones, 80% to 95% seen once; the top ten hold about 15%. Sequencing was carried out using peripheral blood. The TCR originated in a man at least 80 years old with acute or convalescent COVID-19. The chain carries TRBV3-1 (or the pseudogene TRBV3-2) and TRBJ1-6, with 8 bases fitting TRBD1. The CDR3 loop reads CASSSGQGSNSPLHF. DNA for the CDR3: TGTGCCAGCAGCTCAGGACAGGGAAGTAATTCACCCCTCCACTTT.